The present TCR beta chain was sequenced within a study of read filtering for tumor transcriptome and immune sequencing. This CDR3 region has 12 residues. The germline V gene encodes CDR1 KGHDR and CDR2 SFDVKD. V lost 3 bases and J 7 bases, leaving 7 bases between the germline ends. General study points: Approximately 77% of IR-seq clonotypes had a single read, yet these held around 4% of reads.

In this sample, this clonotype turned up many times. Its specificity is not known. The library was built from about 400 ng RNA with molecular barcoded adaptors for alpha/delta and beta/gamma chains. TCRdb reprocessed the reads via MiXCR and lists one record per CDR3 protein. Altogether 55,000 to 60,000 distinct CDR3 sequences are present, more than 9% being singletons, with the ten largest covering around 15%. Input material: a population of CD138-negative cells sorted from bone marrow. V gene TRBV24-1 combines with J gene TRBJ2-3; D not resolved. This receptor was taken from a donor at least 40 years old with multiple myeloma. The CDR3 nucleotides read TGTGCCACCAGTGATCCAGGCTATACGCAGTATTTT. Translated: CATSDPGYTQYF.